A single sample gave rise to the 5 T cell receptor beta chains below, sequenced in a study of shared clonotypes between healthy human individuals. Positively selected for CCR7, the CD45RO-negative cells used as naive CD8 cells excluded terminally differentiated effector memory CD45RA+ cells. TCRdb's copy holds only in-frame clones and misses some; the assay was immunoSEQ multiplex PCR. The sample shows roughly 1,800,000 clones, about 95% of them seen only once. Source material: naive CD8+ T cells sorted from blood. The origin of the receptors is a man younger than 35 in good health.

The chain links TRBV28 to TRBJ1-1; D possibly corresponds to TRBD1 (6 bases). The CDR3 has 15 residues. Germline loops: CDR1 MDHEN, CDR2 SYDVKM. V was cut by 7 bases and J by 4 bases, with 19 bases left in between. The CDR3 nucleotides are TGTGCCAGCACTCCGACAGGAGGCTTTGTCACTGAAGCTTTCTTT. It translates to CASTPTGGFVTEAFF.

This clone has just one count. The chain joins TRBV27 to TRBJ2-1, with a tentative D call TRBD2 (6 bases). Germline V lookup: CDR1 MNHEY, CDR2 SMNVEV (reference sequence). The CDR3 loop spans 13 amino acids. The V and J ends lost 3 bases and 9 bases respectively, with 12 bases between them. In DNA form, the CDR3 reads TGTGCCAGCAGTTTTGCTAGCGTTAGTGAGCAGTTCTTC. Its translation: CASSFASVSEQFF.

The chain is built from TRBV6-5 and TRBJ1-2; a weak D match, TRBD1 (6 bases). The CDR3 is 15 amino acids. Per the germline V gene, CDR1 is MNHEY and CDR2 is SVGAGI. The V and J ends lost 6 bases and 3 bases respectively, with 17 bases between them. CDR3 sequence reads: CASSLRGGGHYGYTF. Here the CDR3 DNA reads TGTGCCAGCAGCCTCAGGGGTGGAGGACACTATGGCTACACCTTC.

On this clone itself: Other DNA sequences of this sample code for an identical CDR3. The chain links TRBV5-1 to TRBJ2-1, with a possible D match to TRBD2 (5 bases). Between the trimmed V and J ends, which lost 0 bases and 4 bases, there was a span of 8 bases. Germline values: CDR1 SGHRS, CDR2 YFSETQ. CDR3 length: 14 amino acids. The CDR3 is CASSLARGYNEQFF. CDR3 DNA sequence: TGCGCCAGCAGCTTGGCCCGGGGATACAATGAGCAGTTCTTC.

This chain uses TRBV6-1 with TRBJ2-7; TRBD1 matches 8 bases. The CDR3 has 14 amino acids. Germline V gene sequence: CDR1 MNHNS, CDR2 SASEGT. V dropped 4 bases and J dropped 4; count of bases not matched to a gene: 6. CDR3 in DNA: TGTGCCAGCAGTGGGACAGGGAATTTGTACGAGCAGTACTTC. It translates to CASSGTGNLYEQYF.